Included here is one TCR beta chain sequence, with context. This specimen comes from a study of T cells in Graves' hyperthyroidism and ophthalmopathy. RNA transcripts gave rise to amplified TCR beta CDR3 regions. RT-PCR in the first round (using the HTBI primer set) targeted the TCR CDR3. TCRdb ran MiXCR on the multiplex PCR reads and lists one entry per CDR3 protein. The top ten hold approximately 18% of the sample, which has 500,000 to 700,000 distinct CDR3 sequences, around 15% seen once. Sequenced input: blood. The sequence was obtained from a woman aged 18-35 years with Graves' hyperthyroidism.

The CDR3 DNA follows: TGTGCCAGCAGCTTAATCTCGAGGCCACCCTACAATGAGCAGTTCTTC. As protein: CASSLISRPPYNEQFF. This chain links TRBV7-9 with TRBJ2-1; D is unclear. Germline V lookup: CDR1 SEHNR, CDR2 FQNEAQ (reference sequence). CDR3 length: 16 amino acids. V was cut by 2 bases and J by 2 bases, with 13 bases left in between.